A selection of T cell receptor beta chains follows, all from one sample in a study of blood T cell repertoires in COVID-19. Produced via immunoSEQ multiplex PCR; TCRdb's table is partial and in-frame only. The sample has under 80,000 clones, around 86% seen once. The material sequenced was peripheral blood. Every receptor here comes from a human donor in a cohort sampled during active COVID-19. Both conserved end residues are part of each CDR3. The order of the fields is V gene, J gene, D gene, CDR3 protein. A D gene is named only where the DNA matches it firmly.

>TRBV27|TRBJ1-2|.
CASSLGPNYGYTF
>TRBV7-9|TRBJ2-7|.
CASSETSSEQYF
>TRBV7-3|TRBJ2-2|TRBD1
CASSSLQTGVPGELFF
>TRBV7-8|TRBJ2-3|TRBD2
CASSGSTDTQYF
>TRBV9|TRBJ2-2|TRBD2
CASSGGTSGMGTGELFF
>TRBV28|TRBJ2-1|.
CASRRLRVDEQFF
>TRBV3-1/TRBV3-2|TRBJ1-1|TRBD1
CASRGQGSMNTEAFF
>TRBV7-6|TRBJ1-1|TRBD1
CASSLGQMNTEAFF
>TRBV9|TRBJ1-2|.
CASSVLSEYGYTF
>TRBV28|TRBJ1-1|.
CASSLTENTEAFF
>TRBV5-6|TRBJ1-1|.
CASSSLSLGNTEAFF
>TRBV4-1|TRBJ2-3|.
CASSPGTPTDTQYF
>TRBV11-3|TRBJ2-2|.
CASSLASVGTGELFF
>TRBV6-5|TRBJ2-7|TRBD2
CASSYEAGVDEQYF
>TRBV7-9|TRBJ2-1|TRBD2
CASSSSGTSGVYNEQFF
>TRBV30|TRBJ2-1|.
CAWSVGNEQFF
>TRBV7-3|TRBJ2-2|TRBD1
CASSSPKQGTNTGELFF
>TRBV2|TRBJ2-1|TRBD2
CASKGTSANNEQFF